The 7 T cell receptor beta chains below come from one sample, sequenced in a study of T-cell memory formation after mild COVID-19. TCRdb passed the 5' RACE reads through MiXCR, listing each CDR3 protein once. The data show some 290,000 distinct CDR3 sequences, 15% to 20% seen once. Sequencing was performed on PBMCs or a T cell subset sorted from them (not recorded which). All receptors derive from a man aged 18 to 30 who had mild COVID-19 (a few samples of this study predate the infection). Cell type and time point are not known.

This clonotype has only a few counts. The chain combines TRBV12-3 or TRBV12-4 with TRBJ1-1; TRBD1 aligns across 9 bases. V gave up 7 bases and J gave up 1 base; unmatched junction bases: 7. This CDR3 contains 15 residues. In DNA form, the CDR3 reads TGTGCCAGCAAAAAGGAGGGACAGGGGAACACTGAAGCTTTCTTT. It codes for CASKKEGQGNTEAFF.

This clonotype was counted between two and nine times. This sequence joins TRBV11-2 and TRBJ1-1, with D tentatively TRBD1 (6 bases). This CDR3 is built from 12 residues. Germline V gene data show CDR1 as SGHAT and CDR2 as FQNNGV. Trimming left V 4 bases short and J 6 bases short, with 9 bases between. The CDR3: CASSSGGPEAFF. The DNA for the CDR3 is TGTGCCAGCAGCTCGGGGGGCCCTGAAGCTTTCTTT.

This chain links TRBV7-9 with TRBJ2-7, with D unresolved. CDR1 SEHNR and CDR2 FQNEAQ come from the germline V gene (reference sequence). The length of the CDR3 is 12 residues. Trimming left V 4 bases short and J 3 bases short, with 7 bases between. The CDR3 region has the DNA TGTGCCAGCAGCTCGGCCGACTACGAGCAGTACTTC. It codes for CASSSADYEQYF.

The table lists this clonotype with many counts. This chain joins TRBV7-2 and TRBJ2-5, with TRBD2 identical over 9 bases. The CDR3 extends over 15 amino acids. Germline loops: CDR1 SGHTA, CDR2 FQGNSA. V gave up 5 bases and J gave up 1 base; unmatched junction bases: 5. The CDR3 spells CASSPTSGIQETQYF. CDR3 bases: TGTGCCAGCAGCCCGACTAGCGGCATCCAAGAGACCCAGTACTTC.

This clonotype was seen many times. CDR3 sequence reads: CASSSTTASKGGYTF. CDR3 sequence (DNA): TGCGCCAGCAGCTCAACAACTGCCTCGAAGGGCGGCTACACCTTC. The chain carries TRBV5-1 and TRBJ1-2; D gene uncertain. Germline lookup yields CDR1 SGHRS and CDR2 YFSETQ. The CDR3 extends over 15 amino acids. V dropped 3 bases and J dropped 8 bases, with 20 bases sitting between them.

The rearrangement links TRBV5-1 to TRBJ2-7; no clear D gene. Between the trimmed V and J ends, which lost 5 bases and 0 bases, there was a span of 3 bases. The CDR3 length is 11 residues. The germline CDR1 and CDR2 sequences are SGHRS and YFSETQ. CDR3 residues: CASRSSYEQYF. CDR3 bases: TGCGCCAGCAGGAGCTCCTACGAGCAGTACTTC.

V gene TRBV2 combines with J gene TRBJ2-1, with D maybe TRBD2 (6 bases). The CDR3 has 14 residues. Looked up from germline, CDR1 is SNHLY and CDR2 is FYNNEI. V lost 6 bases and J lost 0, with 9 bases in between. CDR3 DNA: TGTGCCAGCAGAGAGGAGGGCTCCTACAATGAGCAGTTCTTC. This translates into CASREEGSYNEQFF.